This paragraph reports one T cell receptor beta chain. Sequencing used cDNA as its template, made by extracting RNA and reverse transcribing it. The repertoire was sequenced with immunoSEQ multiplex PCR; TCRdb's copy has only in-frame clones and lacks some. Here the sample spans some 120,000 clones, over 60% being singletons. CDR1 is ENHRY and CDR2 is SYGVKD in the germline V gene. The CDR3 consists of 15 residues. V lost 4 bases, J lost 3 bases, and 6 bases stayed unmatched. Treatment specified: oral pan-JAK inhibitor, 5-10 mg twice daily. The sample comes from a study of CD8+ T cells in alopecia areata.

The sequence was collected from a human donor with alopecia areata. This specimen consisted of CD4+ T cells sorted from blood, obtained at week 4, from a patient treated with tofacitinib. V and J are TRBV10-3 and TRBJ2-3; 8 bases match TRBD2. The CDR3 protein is CAISGNLAGTDTQYF. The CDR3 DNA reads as TGTGCCATCAGTGGAAACTTAGCGGGGACAGATACGCAGTATTTT.